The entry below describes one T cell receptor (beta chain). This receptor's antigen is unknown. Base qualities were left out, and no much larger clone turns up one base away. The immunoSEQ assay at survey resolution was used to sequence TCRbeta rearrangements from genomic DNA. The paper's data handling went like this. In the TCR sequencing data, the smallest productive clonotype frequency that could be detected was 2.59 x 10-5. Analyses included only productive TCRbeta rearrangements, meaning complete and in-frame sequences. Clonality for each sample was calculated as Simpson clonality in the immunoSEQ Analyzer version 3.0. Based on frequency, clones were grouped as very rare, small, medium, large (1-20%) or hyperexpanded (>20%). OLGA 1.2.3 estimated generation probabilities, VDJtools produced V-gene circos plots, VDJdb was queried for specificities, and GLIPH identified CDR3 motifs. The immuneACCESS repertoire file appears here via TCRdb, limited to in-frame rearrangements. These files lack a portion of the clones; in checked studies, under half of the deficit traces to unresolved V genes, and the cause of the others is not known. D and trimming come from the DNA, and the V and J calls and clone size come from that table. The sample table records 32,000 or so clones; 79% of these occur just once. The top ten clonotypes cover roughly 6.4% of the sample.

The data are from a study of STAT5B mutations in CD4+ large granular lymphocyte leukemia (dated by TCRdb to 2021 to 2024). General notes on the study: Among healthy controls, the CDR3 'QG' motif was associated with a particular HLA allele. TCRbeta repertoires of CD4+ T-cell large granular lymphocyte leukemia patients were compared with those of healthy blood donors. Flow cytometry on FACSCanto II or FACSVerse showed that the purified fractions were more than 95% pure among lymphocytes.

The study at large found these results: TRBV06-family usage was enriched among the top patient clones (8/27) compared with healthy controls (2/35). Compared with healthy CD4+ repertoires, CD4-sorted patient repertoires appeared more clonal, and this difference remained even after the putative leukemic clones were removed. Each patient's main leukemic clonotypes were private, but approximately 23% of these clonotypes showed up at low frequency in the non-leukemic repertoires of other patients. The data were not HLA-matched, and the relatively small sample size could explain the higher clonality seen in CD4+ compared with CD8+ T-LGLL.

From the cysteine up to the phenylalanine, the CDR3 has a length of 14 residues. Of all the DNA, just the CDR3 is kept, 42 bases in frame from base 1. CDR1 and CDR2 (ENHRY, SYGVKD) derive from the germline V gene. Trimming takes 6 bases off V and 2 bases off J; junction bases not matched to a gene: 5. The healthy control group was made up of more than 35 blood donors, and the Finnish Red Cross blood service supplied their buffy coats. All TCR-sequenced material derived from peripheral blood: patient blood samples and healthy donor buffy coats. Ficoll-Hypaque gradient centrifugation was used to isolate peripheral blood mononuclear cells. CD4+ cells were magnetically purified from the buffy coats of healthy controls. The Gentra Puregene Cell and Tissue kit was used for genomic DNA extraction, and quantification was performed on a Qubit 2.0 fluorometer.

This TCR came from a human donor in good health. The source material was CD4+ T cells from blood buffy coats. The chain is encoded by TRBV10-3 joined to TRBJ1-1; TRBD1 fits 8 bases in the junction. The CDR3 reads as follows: CAIRGGQANTEAFF. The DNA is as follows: TGTGCCATCAGGGGGGGACAGGCCAACACTGAAGCTTTCTTT.